Below, 17 T cell receptor beta chains from the same sample are listed, as sequenced in a study of shared clonotypes between healthy human individuals. TCRdb keeps only in-frame clones here, not all; method: immunoSEQ multiplex PCR. The sample has 400,000 to 550,000 clones, around three quarters seen once. The sequencing sample was made of PBMCs. These receptors all stem from a woman aged 40 to 55 in good health. Some clones in this sample may be carry-over from other donors' samples.

The chain carries TRBV2 and TRBJ2-7, with D unclear. The germline V gene has CDR1 SNHLY and CDR2 FYNNEI. The V end lost 8 bases, the J end lost 7 bases, and 9 bases lay between the germline ends. This CDR3 is built from 10 residues. The CDR3 DNA is TGTGCCAGCTACGGCAGGGAGCAGTACTTC. This encodes CASYGREQYF.

This rearrangement joins TRBV7-9 to TRBJ2-5; maybe TRBD2 (6 bases). Between the trimmed V and J ends, which lost 5 bases and 4 bases, there was a span of 23 bases. This CDR3 is 17 amino acids long. Germline lookup yields CDR1 SEHNR and CDR2 FQNEAQ (reference sequence). In DNA, the CDR3 is TGTGCCAGCAGCCATAACCTCGGACGCATGGGGGGAGAGACCCAGTACTTC. It translates to CASSHNLGRMGGETQYF. Based on the CDR3 plus reference TRBV7-9 and TRBJ2-5, the full variable domain is DTGVSQNPRHKITKRGQNVTFRCDPISEHNRLYWYRQTLGQGPEFLTYFQNEAQLEKSRLLSDRFSAERPKGSFSTLEIQRTEQGDSAMYLCASSHNLGRMGGETQYFGPGTRLLVL.

The chain carries TRBV6-1 and TRBJ1-2; 12 positions match TRBD1. With 4 bases clipped from V and 4 bases from J, the junction kept 4 bases outside the gene matches. This CDR3 is 15 amino acids long. Germline V gives CDR1 MNHNS, CDR2 SASEGT. CDR3 sequence (DNA): TGTGCCAGCAGTGCGGGACAGGGGGCTCCCTATGGCTACACCTTC. Its protein product is CASSAGQGAPYGYTF.

This rearrangement joins TRBV28 to TRBJ2-7; TRBD1 might be the D (6 bases). The CDR3 loop spans 14 amino acids. Trimming cost V 2 bases and J 6 bases, with 14 bases left between them. Germline V gene lookup returns CDR1 MDHEN and CDR2 SYDVKM. The CDR3 nucleotides are TGTGCCAGCAGTTTACCCCAAACAGGGACCGAGCAGTACTTC. It encodes CASSLPQTGTEQYF.

This clone occurred many times. The chain employs TRBV10-2 and TRBJ1-5, with D hard to call. Trimming pared 8 bases from V and 3 bases from J, leaving 5 bases between. The CDR3 totals 11 residues. Germline V gene data show CDR1 as WSHSY and CDR2 as SAAADI. The CDR3 DNA follows: TGCGCCAGCGGGTACAATCAGCCCCAGCATTTT. Protein sequence: CASGYNQPQHF.

The rearrangement uses TRBV28 and TRBJ1-2, with D perhaps matching TRBD1 (6 bases). From germline, CDR1 is MDHEN and CDR2 SYDVKM. V was pared by 4 bases and J by 5 bases, with 20 bases between. The CDR3 runs 16 residues. This chain's CDR3 is CASSSPAADTGYGYTF. The CDR3 nucleotides read TGTGCCAGCAGTTCCCCGGCGGCCGATACAGGGTATGGCTACACCTTC.

This clone showed up just a few times. This sequence joins TRBV10-3 and TRBJ1-3; D is perhaps TRBD1 (6 bases). The V end lost 2 bases, the J end lost 8 bases, and 13 bases lay between the germline ends. The germline CDR1 and CDR2 sequences are ENHRY and SYGVKD. The CDR3 totals 14 residues. Here the CDR3 reads CAISEGTSGDTIYF. The CDR3 DNA follows: TGTGCCATCAGTGAGGGGACAAGTGGGGACACCATATATTTT.

The chain links TRBV7-3 to TRBJ2-7, with TRBD1 as a possible D gene (6 bases). The germline V gene has CDR1 SGHTA and CDR2 FQGTGA. This CDR3 comprises 14 residues. Trimming removed 3 bases from V and 5 bases from J, with 14 bases in between. In DNA form, the CDR3 reads TGTGCCAGCAGCTTTGGGGGCCTGAAGGACGAGCAGTACTTC. This gives the protein CASSFGGLKDEQYF.

The chain uses TRBV4-1 and TRBJ1-5; TRBD1 is a possible D gene (5 bases). This CDR3 has 15 residues. The V end lost 0 bases, the J end lost 7 bases, and 13 bases lay between the germline ends. Germline loops: CDR1 MGHRA, CDR2 YSYEKL. The CDR3 here is CASSQEWGKWQPQHF. The CDR3 nucleotides read TGCGCCAGCAGCCAAGAGTGGGGGAAGTGGCAGCCCCAGCATTTT.

The V and J genes are TRBV19 and TRBJ2-5, with TRBD1 matching over 8 bases. The germline CDR1 and CDR2 sequences are LNHDA and SQIVND (reference sequence). This CDR3 is built from 13 residues. Trimming removed 7 bases from V and 5 bases from J; junction bases left unmatched: 6. CDR3 in DNA: TGTGCCAGTACGGGACAGGTCAGGGAGACCCAGTACTTC. It is translated as CASTGQVRETQYF.

The J gene is TRBJ2-7, the V gene TRBV11-3, with TRBD2 identical over 10 bases. Germline V CDR1 and CDR2: SGHNT, YENEEA. Unmatched junction bases numbered 9, after V lost 4 bases and J lost 0 bases. This CDR3 comprises 17 residues. The CDR3 DNA reads as TGTGCCAGCAGCTCTAAAACTAGCGGGGCCCGCTCCTACGAGCAGTACTTC. Its translation: CASSSKTSGARSYEQYF.

The rearrangement links TRBV28 to TRBJ1-2, with 8 bases matching TRBD1. Germline V lookup: CDR1 MDHEN, CDR2 SYDVKM. J lost 6 bases, V lost 7 bases, and 7 bases had no gene match. The length of the CDR3 is 13 residues. The CDR3 loop reads CASNKGQVDGYTF. The CDR3 DNA is TGTGCCAGCAATAAGGGACAGGTCGATGGCTACACCTTC.

This chain links TRBV10-3 with TRBJ1-5, with 8 bases aligning to TRBD1. CDR1 is ENHRY, CDR2 SYGVKD, per germline. The CDR3 loop spans 16 amino acids. V was clipped by 6 bases and J by 1 base; unmatched bases: 8. DNA of the CDR3: TGTGCCATCAGAGCAGGGGGCCCAGGGAGCAATCAGCCCCAGCATTTT. Amino acids: CAIRAGGPGSNQPQHF.

This sequence joins TRBV2 and TRBJ1-2, with D unresolved. Germline V gene data show CDR1 as SNHLY and CDR2 as FYNNEI. This CDR3 spans 10 amino acids. V was cut by 3 bases and J by 7 bases, with 3 bases left in between. CDR3 in amino acids: CASSEGGYTF. DNA for the CDR3: TGTGCCAGCAGTGAGGGTGGCTACACCTTC. Filled out from reference TRBV2 and TRBJ1-2, the complete variable domain reads EPEVTQTPSHQVTQMGQEVILRCVPISNHLYFYWYRQILGQKVEFLVSFYNNEISEKSEIFDDQFSVERPDGSNFTLKIRSTKLEDSAMYFCASSEGGYTFGSGTRLTVV.

This clone has at least ten counts. This chain joins TRBV20-1 and TRBJ1-2, with TRBD1 as a possible D gene (5 bases). Germline V gives CDR1 DFQATT, CDR2 SNEGSKA (reference sequence). Trimming shortened V by 0 bases and J by 8 bases, and 7 bases separated the two germline ends. The CDR3 loop spans 11 amino acids. In nucleotides, the CDR3 is TGCAGTGCTAGAGATCGACAGGGCTACACCTTC. Residues: CSARDRQGYTF.

The chain carries TRBV28 and TRBJ2-2; 9 bases map to TRBD2. Trimming at V came to 6 bases and at J to 4 bases, leaving 15 bases not matched to a gene. Germline V lookup: CDR1 MDHEN, CDR2 SYDVKM. The CDR3 length is 18 residues. The CDR3 DNA follows: TGTGCCAGCAGACACCGGTGGGCGGGAGGGCCTATCACCGGGGAGCTGTTTTTT. It translates to CASRHRWAGGPITGELFF.

V usage is TRBV6-4 and J usage is TRBJ2-1, with D unclear. The CDR3 covers 13 residues. Looked up from germline, CDR1 is MRHNA and CDR2 is SNTAGT. V was cut by 0 bases and J by 6 bases, with 6 bases left in between. CDR3 DNA: TGTGCCAGCAGTGACTCGGAACTCAATGAGCAGTTCTTC. Its protein is CASSDSELNEQFF.